This T cell receptor beta chain was retrieved from a study of cytotoxic CD8 clonotypes in ibrutinib-treated CLL. The V gene end was trimmed by 6 bases and the J gene end by 7 bases; junction bases not matched to a gene: 6. Germline V gene sequence: CDR1 MGHDK, CDR2 SYGVNS. The CDR3 runs to 12 residues. Comment on this clone: Its cognate antigen is unknown.

General study findings and limits: With treatment, public clonotypes, which were uncommon, either contracted or remained stable.

Assay used: immunoSEQ multiplex PCR; TCRdb lists only in-frame clones, some missing. Among under 150,000 clones listed, 84% were seen once. This rearrangement joins TRBV25-1 to TRBJ2-7; 7 bases align to TRBD2. This TCR derives from a human donor with chronic lymphocytic leukemia. This sample comprised PBMCs, obtained after 24 months of ibrutinib treatment. CDR3 sequence reads: CASSRWEGEQYF. CDR3 nucleotide sequence: TGTGCCAGCAGCCGATGGGAGGGGGAGCAGTACTTC.